Listed below are T cell receptor beta chains from one sample, sequenced in a study of T cell responses to AZD1222 COVID-19 vaccine. The data were produced by immunoSEQ multiplex PCR, yet TCRdb's version contains in-frame clones alone and is incomplete. There are about 270,000 clones in the sample; about 94% occur only once, and less than 0.65% lies in the top ten. This specimen consisted of peripheral blood, obtained 28 days after the second AZD1222 dose. The receptors were sampled from an adult who received the AZD1222 COVID-19 vaccine. Both conserved end residues are part of each CDR3. A D gene is named only where the DNA matches it firmly. Only part of the rows carry a size: once, few, many, or a class if the clone is expanded.

v_gene,abundance,j_gene,d_gene,CDR3aa,CDR3nt
TRBV5-1,.,TRBJ2-2,.,CASSEGSDTGELFF,TGCGCCAGCAGCGAAGGGTCGGACACCGGGGAGCTGTTTTTT
TRBV13,.,TRBJ2-7,.,CASSFSGASPSYEQYF,TGTGCCAGCAGCTTTTCGGGGGCCTCCCCTTCCTACGAGCAGTACTTC
TRBV2,.,TRBJ1-1,.,CASIVPNTEAFF,TGTGCCAGCATCGTACCGAACACTGAAGCTTTCTTT
TRBV5-5,.,TRBJ1-4,.,CASSIPTLGGEKLFF,TGTGCCAGCAGCATACCGACCCTAGGGGGGGAAAAACTGTTTTTT
TRBV24-1,.,TRBJ1-1,.,CATSETGYTEAFF,TGTGCCACCAGTGAAACAGGGTACACTGAAGCTTTCTTT
TRBV13,.,TRBJ1-3,.,CASSQDGGNTIYF,TGTGCCAGCAGCCAAGATGGGGGAAACACCATATATTTT
TRBV5-4,.,TRBJ2-5,TRBD2,CASRVAGAETQYF,TGTGCCAGCAGAGTAGCGGGAGCTGAGACCCAGTACTTC
TRBV3-1/TRBV3-2,.,TRBJ2-7,.,CASSLLRGGNHEQYF,TGTGCCAGCAGCCTCCTGAGGGGTGGGAACCACGAGCAGTACTTC
TRBV5-4,few,TRBJ2-3,TRBD2,CASTPRGGARDTQYF,TGTGCCAGCACCCCCCGGGGGGGGGCCAGGGATACGCAGTATTTT
TRBV5-1,once,TRBJ2-6,.,CASRTGHGGANVLTF,TGCGCCAGCCGGACGGGACATGGGGGGGCCAACGTCCTGACTTTC
TRBV7-2,.,TRBJ2-2,.,CASSLGVGLAPELFF,TGTGCCAGCAGCTTAGGGGTGGGGCTAGCGCCCGAGCTGTTTTTT
TRBV2,.,TRBJ1-1,.,CASTDRGAGTEAFF,TGTGCCAGCACTGATAGGGGGGCTGGGACTGAAGCTTTCTTT
TRBV7-2,.,TRBJ1-3,.,CASSLAASGYSGNTIYF,TGTGCCAGCAGCTTAGCGGCCTCTGGGTACTCTGGAAACACCATATATTTT
TRBV28,.,TRBJ2-2,TRBD1,CASNPGDRDAGELFF,TGTGCCAGCAATCCGGGGGACAGGGACGCCGGGGAGCTGTTTTTT
TRBV7-2,.,TRBJ2-7,.,CASSLNAFSYEQYF,TGTGCCAGCAGCTTAAATGCGTTTTCCTACGAGCAGTACTTC
TRBV7-2,.,TRBJ2-6,.,CASSDGRPGSGANVLTF,TGTGCCAGCAGCGACGGACGGCCAGGCTCTGGGGCCAACGTCCTGACTTTC
TRBV28,.,TRBJ2-7,TRBD2,CASSTLAGGYEQYF,TGTGCCAGCAGTACACTAGCGGGAGGGTACGAGCAGTACTTC
TRBV7-3,.,TRBJ2-2,TRBD2,CASSYRGDTGELFF,TGTGCCAGCAGCTATCGGGGGGACACCGGGGAGCTGTTTTTT
TRBV27,.,TRBJ2-7,TRBD2,CASSLEGPGLALGEQYF,TGTGCCAGCAGTTTAGAGGGGCCGGGACTAGCGCTTGGCGAGCAGTACTTC
TRBV2,.,TRBJ2-7,.,CASSVRDRYEQYF,TGTGCCAGCAGCGTCCGGGACCGCTACGAGCAGTACTTC
TRBV20-1,.,TRBJ1-1,.,CSASPRGNTEAFF,TGCAGTGCTAGTCCCAGGGGGAACACTGAAGCTTTCTTT
TRBV28,.,TRBJ1-6,TRBD1,CASSNVRQGHNSPLHF,TGTGCCAGCAGTAACGTCCGACAGGGCCATAATTCACCCCTCCACTTT
TRBV5-5,.,TRBJ1-5,.,CASSLWGANQPQHF,TGTGCCAGCAGCTTGTGGGGGGCCAATCAGCCCCAGCATTTT
TRBV5-4,.,TRBJ2-7,.,CASSPTGGGFEQYF,TGTGCCAGCAGCCCGACCGGAGGGGGCTTCGAGCAGTACTTC
TRBV29-1,.,TRBJ1-1,TRBD1,CRVDGTGGTEAFF,TGCAGGGTAGACGGGACAGGGGGAACTGAAGCTTTCTTT
TRBV24-1,once,TRBJ2-7,.,CATSDFGMEQYF,TGTGCCACCAGTGATTTCGGGATGGAGCAGTACTTC
TRBV3-1/TRBV3-2,once,TRBJ2-1,.,CASSPTRSSYNEQFF,TGTGCCAGCAGCCCTACTAGGAGCTCCTACAATGAGCAGTTCTTC
TRBV6-5,.,TRBJ2-7,.,CASSYSGGGRLYEQYF,TGTGCCAGCAGTTACTCGGGAGGGGGGCGCTTATACGAGCAGTACTTC
TRBV3-1/TRBV3-2,.,TRBJ1-2,.,CASSPGASGYTF,TGTGCCAGCAGCCCGGGAGCGAGTGGCTACACCTTC
TRBV28,.,TRBJ2-5,.,CASSTLGRTEETQYF,TGTGCCAGCAGTACCCTAGGTCGGACAGAAGAGACCCAGTACTTC
TRBV28,once,TRBJ1-2,.,CVAGNYGYTF,TGTGTAGCCGGCAACTATGGCTACACCTTC
TRBV18,few,TRBJ2-7,.,CASSRDPTSSYEQYF,TGTGCCAGCTCCCGGGATCCTACTAGCTCCTACGAGCAGTACTTC
TRBV28,once,TRBJ2-1,.,CASRSESSYNEQFF,TGTGCCAGCCGCTCAGAAAGCTCCTACAATGAGCAGTTCTTC
TRBV4-2,.,TRBJ2-1,TRBD2,CASGGTSGGHNEQFF,TGTGCCAGCGGGGGGACTAGCGGGGGCCACAATGAGCAGTTCTTC
TRBV28,.,TRBJ1-1,TRBD1,CASSSGQPGTEAFF,TGTGCCAGCAGTTCGGGACAGCCGGGCACTGAAGCTTTCTTT
TRBV6-5,.,TRBJ1-5,.,CATRGGSNQPQHF,TGTGCCACCAGAGGGGGGAGCAATCAGCCCCAGCATTTT
TRBV18,.,TRBJ1-5,.,CASSPGDSNQPQHF,TGTGCCAGCTCACCGGGTGATAGCAATCAGCCCCAGCATTTT
TRBV5-1,.,TRBJ2-7,TRBD1,CASSTDGTGGTEQYF,TGCGCCAGCAGCACCGATGGGACAGGAGGTACCGAGCAGTACTTC
TRBV6-5,.,TRBJ2-7,.,CASVSAVSYEQYF,TGTGCCAGCGTATCGGCAGTGTCCTACGAGCAGTACTTC
TRBV14,.,TRBJ2-7,.,CASSQVLTYEQYF,TGTGCCAGCAGCCAAGTCTTAACCTACGAGCAGTACTTC
TRBV3-1/TRBV3-2,.,TRBJ1-1,.,CASSEGVNTEAFF,TGTGCCAGCAGCGAAGGGGTGAACACTGAAGCTTTCTTT
TRBV4-2,.,TRBJ2-1,.,CASSQGGARNEQFF,TGTGCCAGCAGCCAGGGGGGGGCAAGGAATGAGCAGTTCTTC
TRBV11-2,.,TRBJ2-6,.,CASSLGRSPGANVLTF,TGTGCCAGCAGCTTAGGGCGGAGCCCTGGGGCCAACGTCCTGACTTTC
TRBV6-2/TRBV6-3,.,TRBJ2-7,.,CASSYAQGSYEQYF,TGTGCCAGCAGTTACGCTCAGGGCTCCTACGAGCAGTACTTC
TRBV4-3,.,TRBJ2-7,.,CASSQDRGTSYEQYF,TGCGCCAGCAGCCAAGATCGGGGCACCTCCTACGAGCAGTACTTC